This T cell receptor (beta chain) was sequenced for a study of metastatic and nonmetastatic thyroid tumors. Study summary: It was across blood and tumor or nodule tissue from malignant and benign thyroid patients that repertoires were compared. Whole-study findings and limits: Malignant tumors reportedly showed significantly higher TCR beta diversity than benign nodules in both blood and tumor.

The CDR3 sequence is 16 residues long. Between the trimmed V and J ends, which lost 1 base and 2 bases, there was a span of 12 bases. Germline V gene data show CDR1 as MNHNS and CDR2 as SASEGT. Authors' analysis steps: CDR3 differences across clinicopathological groups were used to build a distant-metastasis classifier for papillary thyroid cancer. TCRdb reanalyzed the PCR reads via MiXCR. The V and J calls and clone size are TCRdb's, not the authors'. The table lists 12,000 or so clones, 9.5% to 15% of them singletons. By share, this clone ranks as medium-sized. The antigen is unknown. Not a single patient had been given any form of treatment at any point before undergoing thyroid surgery.

The origin of this receptor is a female donor with papillary thyroid cancer or a benign thyroid nodule (not recorded which). Some clones in this sample may be carry-over from other donors' samples. The sample was blood. The rearrangement uses TRBV6-1 and TRBJ1-3, with D perhaps TRBD1 (5 bases). As DNA, the CDR3 is TGTGCCAGCAGTGAAGAACCGGCGGGGGCTGGAAACACCATATATTTT. Protein product: CASSEEPAGAGNTIYF.